The source of this T cell receptor (beta chain) is a study of T cell changes during pregnancy in multiple sclerosis. The data were produced by immunoSEQ multiplex PCR, yet TCRdb's version contains in-frame clones alone and is incomplete. The table has tens of thousands of clones, just under 95% seen once; the top ten hold about 0.33%. This CDR3 region has 17 residues. The germline CDR1 and CDR2 sequences are SGHRS and YFSETQ. V dropped 2 bases and J dropped 5; count of bases not matched to a gene: 8. This TCR derives from a female donor with multiple sclerosis, enrolled in a pregnancy study. The source was CD4+ T cells from peripheral blood mononuclear cells, collected before pregnancy. The V gene is TRBV5-1, the J gene TRBJ2-5; 14 bases are shared with TRBD2. The CDR3 loop is CASSLPGLAGGAETQYF. The DNA of the CDR3 is TGCGCCAGCAGCTTACCCGGACTAGCGGGAGGCGCGGAGACCCAGTACTTC.